Sequencing of this T cell receptor (beta chain) was carried out in a study of blood T cell repertoires in COVID-19. Study in general: Collection of acute and convalescent COVID-19 samples took place in the United States, Italy and Spain. The cDNA or gDNA used as material had been derived from T cells, B-cell-depleted T cells, or PBMCs.

Per the authors' pipeline: Amplifying reference gene primers gave estimates of nucleated cell counts. TCRdb's copy holds only in-frame clones and misses some; the assay was immunoSEQ multiplex PCR. V, J and clone size are taken as reported in that table, and D and trimming were inferred from the DNA itself. Among tens of thousands of clones listed, around 88% were seen once. CDR3 size: 16 residues. The J segment lost 4 bases and the V segment lost 3 bases, leaving 10 bases of the junction unmatched. Germline V gives CDR1 KGHSH, CDR2 LQKENI. Seattle patients were enrolled while actively infected and followed longitudinally.

This rearrangement joins TRBV18 to TRBJ1-2; 8 bases are shared with TRBD1. The clonotype originates from a man aged 40-49 years with COVID-19, enrolled during active disease. The sequencing sample was made of peripheral blood. This CDR3 is CASSPTDRAYSYGYTF. As DNA, the CDR3 is TGTGCCAGCTCACCGACGGACAGGGCCTATAGCTATGGCTACACCTTC.